A single T cell receptor beta chain is shown here with its context. The data belong to a study of breast tumors, draining lymph nodes, adjacent tissues. TCRdb independently ran MiXCR on the multiplex PCR reads; one entry per CDR3 protein. The sample has approximately 37,000 distinct CDR3 sequences; 36% are singletons. From germline, CDR1 is MNHNY and CDR2 SVGAGI (reference sequence). CDR3 length: 14 residues. Deletions cut 5 bases from V and 4 bases from J, with 14 bases between. This TCR came from a female donor with breast cancer. Some clones in this sample may be carry-over from other donors' samples. The V gene is TRBV6-6, the J gene TRBJ2-5; a possible D gene is TRBD2 (7 bases). Source material: breast tumor tissue. The CDR3 region has the DNA TGTGCCAGCAGTCAAGAAAGGGGGGGAGAGACCCAGTACTTC. Amino acids: CASSQERGGETQYF.